This is a list of T cell receptor beta chains from one sample in a study of CD8 T cells in ankylosing spondylitis. TCRdb reprocessed the 5' RACE reads with MiXCR, giving one entry per CDR3 protein. The repertoire holds 500,000 or so distinct CDR3 sequences, with under 5.5% as singletons. Material for sequencing was blood, either unsorted or a sorted T cell fraction (not recorded which). The receptors originated from a male donor with ankylosing spondylitis. Both conserved end residues are part of each CDR3. Each record gives: D gene, V gene, J gene, clone size, CDR3 DNA, CDR3 protein. The D gene is left open where the match is weak. Not every row has a clone size; where given, it reads once, few, many or a size class.

.	TRBV5-1	TRBJ2-2	.	TGCGCCAGCAGCTCCTCGATTGGAGGGGCCCCGGGCACCGGGGAGCTGTTTTTT	CASSSSIGGAPGTGELFF
.	TRBV7-9	TRBJ1-5	many	TGTGCCACGTCAGACAGCAATCAGCCCCAGCATTTT	CATSDSNQPQHF
.	TRBV7-9	TRBJ1-1	few	TGTGCCAGCAGCTTAGACTATAGGGGCGCACGGAACACTGAAGCTTTCTTT	CASSLDYRGARNTEAFF
.	TRBV5-1	TRBJ2-2	many	TGCGCCAGCAGCTTGGTATGGGGAACCGGGGAGCTGTTTTTT	CASSLVWGTGELFF
TRBD2	TRBV7-2	TRBJ2-5	many	TGTGCCAGCACCCCGGGAGGGTACCAAGAGACCCAGTACTTC	CASTPGGYQETQYF
TRBD2	TRBV5-1	TRBJ2-1	many	TGCGCCAGCAGCTTGGCTAGCGGGGGGTATTACAATGAGCAGTTCTTC	CASSLASGGYYNEQFF
TRBD2	TRBV11-2	TRBJ2-3	few	TGTGCCAGCAGCCCATGGACTAGCGGGGGGGCCCGCACAGATACGCAGTATTTT	CASSPWTSGGARTDTQYF
.	TRBV7-2	TRBJ2-1	many	TGTGCCAGCAGCGTGTCCTGGGGACTTTACAATGAGCAGTTCTTC	CASSVSWGLYNEQFF
.	TRBV24-1	TRBJ2-2	many	TGTGCCACCAGTGGGGAGACTGGAACGAACACCGGGGAGCTGTTTTTT	CATSGETGTNTGELFF
.	TRBV20-1	TRBJ1-1	few	TGCAGTGCTAGGAGAGCGGGGGCTTTGGTTGAAGCTTTCTTT	CSARRAGALVEAFF
.	TRBV27	TRBJ2-7	many	TGTGCCTTATGGGGTTACGAGCAGTACTTC	CALWGYEQYF
TRBD1	TRBV5-1	TRBJ1-6	few	TGCGCCAGCAGCTTGGCGGGACAGGGGGCGTCCGGGCCCTATAATTCACCCCTCCACTTT	CASSLAGQGASGPYNSPLHF
TRBD2	TRBV9	TRBJ2-1	many	TGTGCCAGCAGCTTTAGCGGGGGGTGGAATGAGCAGTTCTTC	CASSFSGGWNEQFF
.	TRBV29-1	TRBJ2-3	many	TGCAGCGTTAATTCGGTCTCCGATACGCAGTATTTT	CSVNSVSDTQYF
TRBD2	TRBV20-1	TRBJ2-7	many	TGCAGTGCTGTCGGACTAGCGGGGTCCTACGAGCAGTACTTC	CSAVGLAGSYEQYF
TRBD2	TRBV12-3/TRBV12-4	TRBJ2-2	many	TGTGCCAGCAGATCTAGCGGGGTCAACACCGGGGAGCTGTTTTTT	CASRSSGVNTGELFF
.	TRBV28	TRBJ2-1	.	TGTGCCAGCAGTTTAAATACCCCGTTAGGTGAGCAGTTCTTC	CASSLNTPLGEQFF
.	TRBV4-3	TRBJ2-7	many	TGCGCCAGCAGCCAGGCGGGGCCAACCTACGAGCAGTACTTC	CASSQAGPTYEQYF
.	TRBV15	TRBJ1-6	many	TGTGCCACCAGCAGACCGGGACTGCATAATTCACCCCTCCACTTT	CATSRPGLHNSPLHF
TRBD2	TRBV5-1	TRBJ2-1	.	TGCGCCAGCAGCTTCACTAGCGGGAGCTCCTACAATGAGCAGTTCTTC	CASSFTSGSSYNEQFF
.	TRBV7-2	TRBJ1-2	many	TGTGCCAGCAGCTTAGTTGTTACGGTTTCCGGCTACACCTTC	CASSLVVTVSGYTF
.	TRBV6-6	TRBJ1-1	many	TGTGCCAGCAGTTACAGGGAAACTGAAGCTTTCTTT	CASSYRETEAFF
.	TRBV7-8	TRBJ2-5	many	TGTGCCAGCAGCTTAGGACGTAAGGCAGGAGAGACCCAGTACTTC	CASSLGRKAGETQYF
TRBD1	TRBV7-2	TRBJ2-5	many	TGTGCCAGCAGCCCCGGACAGGGAGGACAAGAGACCCAGTACTTC	CASSPGQGGQETQYF
TRBD2	TRBV28	TRBJ2-7	many	TGTGCCAGCAGTTTTGGGGGGGGACGCACCCACGAGCAGTACTTC	CASSFGGGRTHEQYF
TRBD1	TRBV25-1	TRBJ1-2	many	TGTGCCAGCAGAGGACAGGGGGCTTGGTGGGGCTACACCTTC	CASRGQGAWWGYTF
.	TRBV7-9	TRBJ1-1	many	TGTGCCAGCAGCTTTGACGGGGGCACTGAAGCTTTCTTT	CASSFDGGTEAFF
.	TRBV7-9	TRBJ1-2	many	TGTGCCAGCAGCTTAGTCAACAGGAACTATGGCTACACCTTC	CASSLVNRNYGYTF
TRBD1	TRBV5-1	TRBJ2-7	many	TGTGCCAGCAGCCGGGACAGGGGTTACGAGCAGTACTTC	CASSRDRGYEQYF
.	TRBV5-1	TRBJ1-1	many	TGCGCCAGCAGCCCGAGATTGGACACTGAAGCTTTCTTT	CASSPRLDTEAFF
TRBD2	TRBV12-3/TRBV12-4	TRBJ2-1	many	TGTGCCAGCAGCGGAGCGGCGGGAGATCCGAATGAGCAGTTCTTC	CASSGAAGDPNEQFF
TRBD2	TRBV7-2	TRBJ2-3	many	TGTGCCAGCAGCGAACTAGCGGGAGGGGGTACGCAGTATTTT	CASSELAGGGTQYF
.	TRBV4-2	TRBJ2-5	many	TGTGCCAGCAGCCAACGCCTCGGGGAGACCCAGTACTTC	CASSQRLGETQYF
.	TRBV28	TRBJ1-2	many	TGTGCCAGCAGTTTTCCTTTGGTGGATGGCTACACCTTC	CASSFPLVDGYTF
.	TRBV9	TRBJ2-7	many	TGTGCCACCCCTCTCCCTGCAGGGCCCTACGAGCAGTACTTC	CATPLPAGPYEQYF
.	TRBV10-3	TRBJ2-3	many	TGTGCCATCAGTGAATCGGGACTCCCATTAGATACGCAGTATTTT	CAISESGLPLDTQYF
.	TRBV12-3/TRBV12-4	TRBJ2-5	many	TGTGCCAGCAGTTTCACGGGGGCTAGCGAAGAGACCCAGTACTTC	CASSFTGASEETQYF
.	TRBV20-1	TRBJ2-5	many	TGCAGTGCTAGAGAAACGGGAGTTGAGACCCAGTACTTC	CSARETGVETQYF
TRBD2	TRBV5-1	TRBJ2-5	few	TGCGCCAGCAGCTCGGGACTAGCGGGAGGCCTACAAGAGACCCAGTACTTC	CASSSGLAGGLQETQYF